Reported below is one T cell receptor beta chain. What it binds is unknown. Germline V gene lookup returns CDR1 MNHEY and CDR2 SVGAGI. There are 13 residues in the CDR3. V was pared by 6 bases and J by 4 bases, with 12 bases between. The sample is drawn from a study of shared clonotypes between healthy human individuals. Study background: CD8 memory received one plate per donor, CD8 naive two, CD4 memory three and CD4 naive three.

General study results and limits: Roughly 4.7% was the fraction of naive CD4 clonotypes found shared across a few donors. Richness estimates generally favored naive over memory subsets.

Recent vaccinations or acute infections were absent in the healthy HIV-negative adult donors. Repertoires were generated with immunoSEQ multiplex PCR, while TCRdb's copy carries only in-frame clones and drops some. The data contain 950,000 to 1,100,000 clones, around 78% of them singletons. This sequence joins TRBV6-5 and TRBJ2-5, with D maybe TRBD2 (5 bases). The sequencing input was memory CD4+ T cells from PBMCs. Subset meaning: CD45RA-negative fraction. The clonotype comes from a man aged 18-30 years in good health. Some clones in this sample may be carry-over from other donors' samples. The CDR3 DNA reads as TGTGCCAGCAGAACTAGGGTGGGAGAGACCCAGTACTTC. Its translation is CASRTRVGETQYF.